This TCR beta chain stems from a study of identical twins. Findings and caveats of the study: The study drew conclusions from cross-sectional statistical analysis, not from following the same donors.

In TCRdb, the 5' RACE reads were re-called with MiXCR into one record per CDR3 protein. The repertoire consists of around 550,000 distinct CDR3 sequences, with nearly 15% occurring once and the leading ten covering about 0.47%. About this clonotype itself: Its antigen remains unknown.

These records were also assigned to another study, of yellow fever vaccine responses in identical twins.

Sequencing was performed on CD4+ T cells sorted from blood. This receptor was taken from a young woman in good health.

Here the CDR3 DNA reads TGTGCCAGCAGCCCCCTGGGCGGGAGAGGCTCCTACGAGCAGTACTTC. It codes for CASSPLGGRGSYEQYF. The chain joins TRBV12-3 or TRBV12-4 to TRBJ2-7; 7 nucleotides match TRBD2. With V trimmed by 6 bases and J by 0 bases, 11 bases remained unmatched. This CDR3 has 16 amino acids.